A single sample gave rise to the 20 T cell receptor beta chains below, sequenced in a study of T cell changes during pregnancy in multiple sclerosis. TCRdb keeps only in-frame clones here, not all; method: immunoSEQ multiplex PCR. The table has around 58,000 clones, roughly 91% seen once. Sequencing used peripheral blood, obtained before pregnancy. The receptors were sampled from a female donor with multiple sclerosis, enrolled in a pregnancy study.

This clone showed up just once. V is TRBV4-1 and J is TRBJ1-3; 7 bases are a match to TRBD1. Germline V gene data show CDR1 as MGHRA and CDR2 as YSYEKL. This CDR3 region has 16 residues. V lost 3 bases and J lost 5; bases outside the gene matches: 10. CDR3 DNA: TGCGCCAGCAGCCAGGCAGACAGGGTTGATAGAAACACCATATATTTT. Amino acid sequence: CASSQADRVDRNTIYF.

The genes are TRBV10-3 and TRBJ2-2, with D possibly being TRBD1 (5 bases). The V end lost 8 bases, the J end lost 3 bases, and 13 bases lay between the germline ends. CDR3 length: 14 residues. The germline gives CDR1 ENHRY, CDR2 SYGVKD. The chain's CDR3 is CAIYSGWDTGELFF. The DNA for the CDR3 is TGTGCCATCTACTCAGGGTGGGACACCGGGGAGCTGTTTTTT.

This chain uses TRBV19 with TRBJ1-4, with 7 positions matching TRBD1. The CDR3 has 15 amino acids. CDR1 is LNHDA, CDR2 SQIVND, per germline (reference sequence). The V gene end was trimmed by 3 bases and the J gene end by 16 bases; junction bases not matched to a gene: 17. The CDR3 here is CASSIELDRLPPRFF. CDR3 sequence (DNA): TGTGCCAGTAGTATTGAGCTGGACAGGCTACCGCCTCGGTTTTTT.

The chain joins TRBV7-3 to TRBJ2-2; a possible D gene is TRBD2 (5 bases). The CDR3 has 15 residues. CDR1 SGHTA and CDR2 FQGTGA come from the germline V gene. V shed 0 bases and J shed 3 bases, with 8 bases lying between them. Here the CDR3 reads CASSLTGLDTGELFF. DNA of the CDR3: TGTGCCAGCAGCTTAACCGGACTCGACACCGGGGAGCTGTTTTTT.

This clone was observed a handful of times. This sequence joins TRBV7-8 and TRBJ1-1; a weak D match, TRBD1 (5 bases). Germline CDR1 is SGHVS and CDR2 is FQNEAQ. V was cut by 6 bases and J by 4 bases, with 18 bases left in between. The CDR3 contains 15 residues. The CDR3 loop reads CASSDSAERSTEAFF. The CDR3 nucleotides read TGTGCCAGCAGTGACAGTGCGGAGAGATCCACTGAAGCTTTCTTT.

This clone was counted between two and nine times. CDR3 DNA: TGCAGCGTTATAAACAGGGAGAACACTGAAGCTTTCTTT. This codes for CSVINRENTEAFF. V and J are TRBV29-1 and TRBJ1-1, with D tentatively TRBD1 (6 bases). In germline, CDR1 is SQVTM, CDR2 ANQGSEA. V lost 5 bases and J 1 base, leaving 11 bases between the germline ends. This CDR3 has 13 amino acids.

V and J are TRBV29-1 and TRBJ1-4; TRBD1 matches 7 bases. Germline CDR1 reads SQVTM; CDR2 reads ANQGSEA. The V segment lost 7 bases and the J segment 0 bases; nucleotides outside the gene matches: 5. There are 14 residues in the CDR3. CDR3: CSGDSVSTNEKLFF. The CDR3 bases are TGCAGCGGGGACAGTGTCTCAACTAATGAAAAACTGTTTTTT.

The chain employs TRBV6-5 and TRBJ2-7; 10 positions match TRBD1. The J segment lost 1 base and the V segment lost 6 bases, leaving 3 bases of the junction unmatched. CDR1 and CDR2 (germline): MNHEY, SVGAGI. The CDR3 consists of 14 residues. DNA of the CDR3: TGTGCCAGCAGCCCGGGACAGGGGTCCTACGAGCAGTACTTC. Translating gives CASSPGQGSYEQYF.

The chain carries TRBV2 and TRBJ2-7; D might be TRBD1 (5 bases). The V end was cut by 6 bases, the J end by 6 bases, with 21 bases between. CDR3 size: 15 residues. Germline lookup yields CDR1 SNHLY and CDR2 FYNNEI. The CDR3 sequence: CASSQTASQGREQYF. For the CDR3, the DNA is TGTGCCAGCAGCCAAACCGCCTCCCAGGGCCGCGAGCAGTACTTC.

The chain joins TRBV18 to TRBJ1-4; 7 nucleotides match TRBD1. Per the germline V gene, CDR1 is KGHSH and CDR2 is LQKENI. The CDR3 runs to 14 residues. Trimming took 4 bases from V and 5 from J; bases not matched to a gene: 4. CDR3 nucleotide sequence: TGTGCCAGCTCACAGGGGGCGGTAAATGAAAAACTGTTTTTT. Translating gives CASSQGAVNEKLFF.

The chain combines TRBV2 with TRBJ2-5; 10 bases are a match to TRBD1. This CDR3 is 14 amino acids long. Trimming at V came to 5 bases and at J to 5 bases, leaving 5 bases not matched to a gene. Germline V gene data show CDR1 as SNHLY and CDR2 as FYNNEI. CDR3 DNA: TGTGCCAGCAGTCGACAGGGGGCGGGGGAGACCCAGTACTTC. Protein sequence: CASSRQGAGETQYF.

The chain carries TRBV5-4 and TRBJ2-2, with TRBD2 matching 13 bases. J was trimmed by 0 bases and V by 5 bases; bases with no gene match: 13. The CDR3 covers 20 residues. Per germline, CDR1 SGHNT and CDR2 YYREEE (reference sequence). This chain's CDR3 is CASRGGTSGVQAANTGELFF. DNA for the CDR3: TGTGCCAGCAGGGGCGGGACTAGCGGGGTCCAGGCTGCGAACACCGGGGAGCTGTTTTTT.

Worth noting for this clone: An end of the junction differs from the germline gene, which may be a read error. Other DNA sequences in this specimen translate into the identical CDR3. This chain connects TRBV27 to TRBJ2-2; maybe TRBD1 (6 bases). Germline V gene data show CDR1 as MNHEY and CDR2 as SMNVEV (reference sequence). This CDR3 has 14 amino acids. CDR3 bases: TGTGCCAGCAGTAGGACAGTGAACACCGGGGAACTGTTTTTT. It codes for CASSRTVNTGELFF.

The chain employs TRBV7-2 and TRBJ2-1; D not certain. The V and J ends lost 5 bases and 9 bases respectively, with 11 bases between them. The germline V gene encodes CDR1 SGHTA and CDR2 FQGNSA. The CDR3 spans 12 residues. The CDR3 nucleotides read TGTGCCAGCAGCGGTCCCCCCAGTGAGCAGTTCTTC. Its translation is CASSGPPSEQFF.

The chain recombines TRBV5-1 with TRBJ2-5; D perhaps matches TRBD2 (6 bases). Per germline, CDR1 SGHRS and CDR2 YFSETQ. The CDR3 has 12 residues. The V gene lost 7 bases and the J gene lost 4 bases, with 11 bases spanning the gap. For the CDR3, the DNA is TGCGCCAGCTCGGGGGAGTTAGAGACCCAGTACTTC. Protein sequence: CASSGELETQYF.

The V gene is TRBV9, the J gene TRBJ1-1; D might be TRBD1 (5 bases). The CDR3 totals 15 residues. Germline CDR1 and CDR2: SGDLS and YYNGEE. V lost 4 bases, J lost 1 base, and 14 bases lay in between. For the CDR3, the DNA is TGTGCCAGCAGCTTCCAGACAGACCCGAACACTGAAGCTTTCTTT. Translation gives CASSFQTDPNTEAFF.

This clone was recorded only once. V usage is TRBV11-2 and J usage is TRBJ1-2, with D tentatively TRBD1 (6 bases). CDR1 and CDR2 (germline): SGHAT, FQNNGV. Trimming cost V 0 bases and J 4 bases, with 18 bases left between them. The CDR3 extends over 17 amino acids. The DNA for the CDR3 is TGTGCCAGCAGCTTAGATGCGACTTGGGGGCTCGGCTATGGCTACACCTTC. Its translation is CASSLDATWGLGYGYTF.

V usage is TRBV19 and J usage is TRBJ2-1; 14 positions match TRBD2. The CDR3 spans 20 residues. CDR1 and CDR2 from the germline V gene are LNHDA and SQIVND (reference sequence). V lost 1 base to trimming and J lost 1 base; unmatched junction nucleotides: 9. CDR3 protein: CASSIGLRTSGGLSYNEQFF. CDR3 DNA: TGTGCCAGTAGTATAGGTCTCAGGACTAGCGGGGGGCTGTCCTACAATGAGCAGTTCTTC.

The J gene is TRBJ2-5, the V gene TRBV5-6, with D uncertain. Germline loops: CDR1 SGHDT, CDR2 YYEEEE. This CDR3 region has 12 residues. V was trimmed by 7 bases and J by 0 bases, leaving 7 bases between them. The CDR3 loop is CASSRYQETQYF. CDR3 coding DNA: TGTGCCAGCTCACGGTACCAAGAGACCCAGTACTTC. The full variable domain, with the rest looked up from reference TRBV5-6 and TRBJ2-5, is DAGVTQSPTHLIKTRGQQVTLRCSPKSGHDTVSWYQQALGQGPQFIFQYYEEEERQRGNFPDRFSGHQFPNYSSELNVNALLLGDSALYLCASSRYQETQYFGPGTRLLVL.

The V call is TRBV2, the J call TRBJ1-2, with 7 bases lining up with TRBD1. The J segment lost 7 bases and the V segment lost 6 bases, leaving 17 bases of the junction unmatched. Germline CDR1 reads SNHLY; CDR2 reads FYNNEI. CDR3 length: 16 amino acids. Here the CDR3 DNA reads TGTGCCAGCAGATTACAACAGGGGAAGGGTTTTATTGGCTACACCTTC. This gives the protein CASRLQQGKGFIGYTF. Filled out from reference TRBV2 and TRBJ1-2, the complete variable domain reads EPEVTQTPSHQVTQMGQEVILRCVPISNHLYFYWYRQILGQKVEFLVSFYNNEISEKSEIFDDQFSVERPDGSNFTLKIRSTKLEDSAMYFCASRLQQGKGFIGYTFGSGTRLTVV.